This TCR beta chain was captured by sequencing in a study of cytomegalovirus exposure and HLA in healthy donors. The overall study: Some 180 million T cells yielded more than 90 million unique TCR beta sequences in earlier analysis. For the approximately 430 genotyped donors, more than 65% fell within the Caucasian-associated ancestry cluster. Whole-study results and caveats: Later analysis identified around 15,000 TCR beta sequences associated with HLA alleles, using a false discovery rate threshold of 0.05. Analyzed later, association rates of TCRs varied across HLA loci, with DRB1 most and HLA-C fewest.

V was trimmed by 7 bases and J by 5 bases, leaving 15 bases between them. Germline V gene lookup returns CDR1 MNHEY and CDR2 SVGAGI. This CDR3 is 13 amino acids long. The sample holds a few counts of this clone. Its antigen is not identified. PCR used 60 Vbeta primers and 13 Jbeta primers. Produced via immunoSEQ multiplex PCR; TCRdb's table is partial and in-frame only. The sample includes about 110,000 clones, less than 80% of them seen just once. The rearrangement joins TRBV6-5 to TRBJ2-7; tentatively, D is TRBD2 (6 bases). The TCR sequence derives from a man aged 25 to 40 in good health and CMV-seronegative. The sequenced material came from PBMCs. CDR3 protein: CASTPGGFNEQYF. The DNA of the CDR3 is TGTGCCAGCACCCCTGGAGGGTTCAACGAGCAGTACTTC.